This T cell receptor beta chain was found in a study of CD8 T cells in ankylosing spondylitis. This clonotype was observed at least ten times. TCRdb analysed the 5' RACE reads with MiXCR anew, one entry per CDR3 protein. The data hold fewer than 350,000 distinct CDR3 sequences, with around a tenth observed a single time. The CDR3 consists of 12 residues. Trimming removed 4 bases at V and 8 bases at J, with 11 bases between. Germline lookup yields CDR1 LGHDT and CDR2 YNNKEL (reference sequence). The sequencing sample was made of blood, either unsorted or a sorted T cell fraction (not recorded which). This chain joins TRBV3-1 and TRBJ1-1; D unclear. This clonotype was sampled from a female donor with ankylosing spondylitis or in good health (not recorded which). DNA of the CDR3: TGTGCCAGCAGCCCAGCTGGCAGGGAAGCTTTCTTT. Protein: CASSPAGREAFF.